The 13 T cell receptor gamma chains below all came from one sample that was sequenced in a study of gamma-delta chains in newborns, infants, children. TCRdb redid clone calling on the reads using CATT. The data hold roughly 1,700 gamma-chain clones, with 68% observed a single time. Material: blood. The receptors were gathered from a child who was a newborn, infant or young child, either healthy, febrile or measles-vaccinated (not recorded which).

The CDR3 region is CATWDRPNKKLF. The CDR3 DNA is TGTGCCACCTGGGACAGGCCCAATAAGAAACTCTTT. The chain carries TRGV3 and TRGJ1 or TRGJ2. Because TCRdb records no J gene, it was assigned here through a match of the DNA to germline. Unmatched junction bases numbered 4, after V lost 0 bases and J lost 8 bases. Germline V CDR1 and CDR2: VTNTFY, YDVSTARD (reference sequence). The CDR3 covers 12 residues.

Relative to its sample, this clone is large. Other DNA sequences from this sample encode an identical CDR3 as well. The rearrangement links TRGV9 to TRGJP. Since TCRdb gives no J gene, matching the DNA to germline was used here to assign it. J was trimmed by 7 bases and V by 0 bases; bases with no gene match: 6. This CDR3 region has 17 residues. The germline gives CDR1 GITISATS, CDR2 ISYDGTV (reference sequence). DNA of the CDR3: TGTGCCTTGTGGGAGGTGCAGGGGGAGTTGGGCAAAAAAATCAAGGTATTT. As protein: CALWEVQGELGKKIKVF.

The chain recombines TRGV9 with TRGJ1 or TRGJ2. Because TCRdb records no J gene, it was assigned here through a match of the DNA to germline. V shed 2 bases, J shed 8 bases, and the junction held 3 bases outside the gene matches. CDR3 length: 11 residues. The germline CDR1 and CDR2 sequences are GITISATS and ISYDGTV (reference sequence). The CDR3 DNA reads TGTGCCTTGTGGGAGGGGGATAAGAAACTCTTT. Translating it yields CALWEGDKKLF.

J is TRGJ1 or TRGJ2 and V is TRGV5. TCRdb gives no J gene; it was assigned here by matching the DNA to germline. Germline V gene sequence: CDR1 VINAFY, CDR2 YDVSNSKD. The CDR3 contains 13 residues. The ends lost 0 bases at V and 10 bases at J; junction bases unmatched: 9. The CDR3 region is CATWDRPMEKKLF. The CDR3 DNA sequence: TGTGCCACCTGGGACAGGCCGATGGAGAAGAAACTCTTT.

This clone was seen a handful of times. The chain is built from TRGV3 and TRGJ1 or TRGJ2. No J segment appears in TCRdb, so it was assigned here by matching the sequence to germline. Unmatched junction bases numbered 8, after V lost 0 bases and J lost 12 bases. Germline CDR1 reads VTNTFY; CDR2 reads YDVSTARD (reference sequence). The CDR3 has 12 amino acids. The CDR3 DNA follows: TGTGCCACCTGGGACAGGCGTGAGGGGAAACTCTTT. Translation gives CATWDRREGKLF.

The chain carries TRGV9 and TRGJP. Matching the DNA to germline supplied the J gene, which TCRdb does not give. This CDR3 comprises 18 residues. V shed 0 bases and J 7 bases; nucleotides not matched to a gene: 9. Per the germline V gene, CDR1 is GITISATS and CDR2 is ISYDGTV (reference sequence). For the CDR3, the DNA is TGTGCCTTGTGGGAGGTGCATCAGGTCGAGTTGGGCAAAAAAATCAAGGTATTT. Its translation: CALWEVHQVELGKKIKVF.

This rearrangement joins TRGV5 to TRGJ1 or TRGJ2. Here the J gene was assigned by germline matching of the DNA, as TCRdb has none. Germline CDR1 is VINAFY and CDR2 is YDVSNSKD. V lost 0 bases to trimming and J lost 9 bases; unmatched junction nucleotides: 11. This CDR3 has 14 amino acids. This chain's CDR3 is CATWDRSGDAKKLF. The CDR3 region has the DNA TGTGCCACCTGGGACAGGTCAGGGGACGCTAAGAAACTCTTT.

Comments on this clone: Other nucleotide sequences from this sample produce the same CDR3. This chain joins TRGV9 and TRGJP. Matching the DNA to germline supplied the J gene, which TCRdb does not give. The germline CDR1 and CDR2 sequences are GITISATS and ISYDGTV (reference sequence). CDR3 length: 17 amino acids. The trim removed 1 base at V and 7 bases at J, leaving 7 bases unmatched. CDR3 region: CALWEVRSELGKKIKVF. The CDR3, as DNA: TGTGCCTTGTGGGAGGTCAGGTCGGAGTTGGGCAAAAAAATCAAGGTATTT.

Concerning this clone: This sample also contains other DNA sequences that code for the same CDR3. The CDR3 here is CALWEVNQELGKKIKVF. The CDR3 DNA follows: TGTGCCTTGTGGGAGGTAAACCAAGAGTTGGGCAAAAAAATCAAGGTATTT. This rearrangement joins TRGV9 to TRGJP. Here the J gene came from matching the DNA to germline, since TCRdb omits it. Germline-derived CDR1 and CDR2 are GITISATS and ISYDGTV (reference sequence). Trimming cost V 1 base and J 4 bases; bases outside gene matches: 4. CDR3 length: 17 amino acids.

Details on this clone: The DNA is omitted, as the CDR3 cannot be located on it reliably, and the CDR3 follows TCRdb's listing. The V gene is listed as TRGV5; no J gene was called. Germline values: CDR1 VINAFY, CDR2 YDVSNSKD. Including both end residues, the CDR3 is 33 amino acids long. CDR3 region: CATWDRPGVIIRNSLAVEQHWLSQVSIGRIQHF.

This clone was counted a few times. The V and J genes are TRGV9 and TRGJP. The CDR3 is 15 residues long. V shed 2 bases and J 7 bases; nucleotides not matched to a gene: 2. Germline V gene lookup returns CDR1 GITISATS and CDR2 ISYDGTV (reference sequence). Here the CDR3 reads CALWEAELGKKIKVF. In nucleotides, the CDR3 is TGTGCCTTGTGGGAGGCCGAGTTGGGCAAAAAAATCAAGGTATTT.

The chain carries TRGV4 and TRGJ1 or TRGJ2. TCRdb gives no J gene; it was assigned here by matching the DNA to germline. The CDR3 sequence is 13 residues long. The germline V gene has CDR1 EGSTGY and CDR2 YDSYTSSV. The trim removed 2 bases at V and 6 bases at J, leaving 7 bases unmatched. CDR3 DNA sequence: TGTGCCACCTGGGATGAGGTCGCTTATAAGAAACTCTTT. Translation: CATWDEVAYKKLF.

Note on this clone: A read error may account for a junction end that differs from germline. V and J are TRGV9 and TRGJP. Because TCRdb records no J gene, it was assigned here through a match of the DNA to germline. Germline loops: CDR1 GITISATS, CDR2 ISYDGTV (reference sequence). This CDR3 region has 17 residues. Here the CDR3 reads CALWEVQDELGKKNKVF. The CDR3 coding sequence is TGTGCCTTGTGGGAGGTGCAGGACGAGTTGGGCAAAAAAAACAAGGTATTT.